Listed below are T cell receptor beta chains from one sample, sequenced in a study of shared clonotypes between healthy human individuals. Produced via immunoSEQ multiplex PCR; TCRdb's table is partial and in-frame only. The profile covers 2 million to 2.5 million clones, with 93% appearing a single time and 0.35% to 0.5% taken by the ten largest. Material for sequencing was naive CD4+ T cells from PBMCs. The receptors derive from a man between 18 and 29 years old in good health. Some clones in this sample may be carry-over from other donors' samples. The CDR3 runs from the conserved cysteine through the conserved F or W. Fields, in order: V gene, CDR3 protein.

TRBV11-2	CASSLGPPGWGTGELFF
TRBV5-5	CASSTREYTEAFF
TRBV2	CASSGSRELSHEQFF
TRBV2	CASSERTGRFQPQHF
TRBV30	CAWSPGRRNTEAFF
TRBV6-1	CASSEVTVNTEAFF
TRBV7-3	CASSLTPPSNEQFF
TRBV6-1	CASSEGVAGANEQYF
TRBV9	CASSVALRSPAGWRTDTQYF
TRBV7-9	CASSLGQNSNQPQHF
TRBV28	CASTYPLVAGNEQFF
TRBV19	CASSKTGSYEQYF
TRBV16	CASSSGQGEKLFF
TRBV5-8	CASSFGRGTEFQPQHF
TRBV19	CASSIGGTQPQHF
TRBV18	CASSPGTSGNYEQYF
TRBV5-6	CASSDRGGEKLFF
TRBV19	CASKVGPGQDSPLHF
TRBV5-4	CASSLGQGSPYEQYF
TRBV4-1	CASSPGPAETQYF
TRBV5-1	CASSFEGGPYEQYF
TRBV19	CASRPTRDRKIYGYTF
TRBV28	CASSENPGTGVVEQYF
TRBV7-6	CASSPNGGTQYF
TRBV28	CASSFSGAIGYGYTF
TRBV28	CASRVPGQVNTEAFF
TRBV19	CASTQDREGGYEQYF
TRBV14	CASSQGTGGGYGYTF
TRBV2	CASSERRGYTF
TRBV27	CASSRRPSGEQYF
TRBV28	CASSSQESNQPQHF
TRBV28	CASSHQLAGVYNEQFF
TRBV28	CASSLRAGEEYF
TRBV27	CASSFAGGGTGELFF
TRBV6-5	CASSPGDRVYEQYF
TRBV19	CASRVGQALNYGYTF
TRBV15	CATSRQGTNYGYTF
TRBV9	CASSRFGSGLAGLSYNEQFF
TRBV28	CASSLARLDEFTDTQYF
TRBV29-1	CSVVRGGTEAFF
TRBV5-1	CASSLDPNQPQHF
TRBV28	CASSFGGSPDTQYF
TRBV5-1	CASSLVGLSTQYF
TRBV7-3	CASSGLAGADTQYF
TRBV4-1	CASSLHVEGVMETQYF
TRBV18	CASSPAQRIENIQYF
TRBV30	CAWGEGASPLHF